These T cell receptor beta chains were read from a single sample in a study of cytomegalovirus exposure and HLA in healthy donors. Only in-frame clones appear in the TCRdb table, and some are missing; sequencing was by immunoSEQ multiplex PCR. The sample contains over 100,000 clones, 8.5% to 10% of which appear only once. The sequencing input was PBMCs. These TCRs come from a man aged 40-55 years in good health and CMV-seronegative. The CDR3 runs from the conserved cysteine through the conserved F or W. D genes are given only for firm matches. Clone size appears in some rows only: once, few, many, or a class for an expanded clone.

V,D,size,J,DNA,CDR3
TRBV7-2,.,.,TRBJ2-7,TGTGCCAGCAAGGGTACAGGGCAGTACGAGCAGTACTTC,CASKGTGQYEQYF
TRBV30,.,few,TRBJ2-5,TGTGCCTGGAGTGTTACGGGCCAGCGGGAGACCCAGTACTTC,CAWSVTGQRETQYF
TRBV28,TRBD1,few,TRBJ1-3,TGTGCCAGCGCAGAAGGGGGCACTGGGAACACCATATATTTT,CASAEGGTGNTIYF
TRBV5-1,TRBD2,few,TRBJ2-5,TGCGCCAGCAGTAGGGATTTAGGAGGAAGCGGGAGGAGAGAGACCCAGTACTTC,CASSRDLGGSGRRETQYF
TRBV10-2,TRBD1,few,TRBJ2-5,TGCGCCAGCAAGGGACAGGGGGCTCTAGAGACCCAGTACTTC,CASKGQGALETQYF
TRBV28,TRBD2,few,TRBJ2-7,TGTGCCAGCAGTCTCCGGGCAGGGAGGGGCGAGCAGTACTTC,CASSLRAGRGEQYF
TRBV5-1,TRBD2,.,TRBJ2-3,TGCGCCAGCAGCCCCGCCGGGGGGGACACAGATACGCAGTATTTT,CASSPAGGDTDTQYF
TRBV6-6,TRBD2,.,TRBJ2-3,TGTGCCAGCAGTTCCCGACTAGCGGGGCCCACAGATACGCAGTATTTT,CASSSRLAGPTDTQYF
TRBV7-9,TRBD1,.,TRBJ1-1,TGTGCCAGCAGCCCACAGGGGGCGGACAACACTGAAGCTTTCTTT,CASSPQGADNTEAFF
TRBV6-1,.,.,TRBJ2-7,TGTGCCAGCAGTCCCTGGACGCAAGGAGGCGAGCAGTACTTC,CASSPWTQGGEQYF
TRBV27,.,few,TRBJ2-3,TGTGCCAGCAGTCGACGGACAGGCACAGATACGCAGTATTTT,CASSRRTGTDTQYF
TRBV15,.,.,TRBJ1-2,TGTGCCACCAGCAGAGTTCATAACTATGGCTACACCTTC,CATSRVHNYGYTF
TRBV4-1,.,few,TRBJ2-7,TGCGCCAGCAGCCAAGACTCTATCTCCGAGCAGTACTTC,CASSQDSISEQYF
TRBV4-1,.,few,TRBJ1-5,TGCGCCAGCAGCCAAGATTACAGGAATAGGGAGCCCCAGCATTTT,CASSQDYRNREPQHF
TRBV12-5,TRBD1,.,TRBJ1-1,TGTGCTAGTGGTGCGGACAGGTCGAACACTGAAGCTTTCTTT,CASGADRSNTEAFF
TRBV30,TRBD1,.,TRBJ1-1,TGTGCCTGGAGCCCCCCCGGGACAGGGGTAGCTTTCTTT,CAWSPPGTGVAFF
TRBV5-4,.,few,TRBJ2-1,TGTGCCAGCAGCTTGAGAGGGGGTCTCAATGAGCAGTTCTTC,CASSLRGGLNEQFF
TRBV4-3,TRBD2,.,TRBJ2-2,TGCGCCAGCAGCCAAGATCTTCGGGGGGGGTACACCGGGGAGCTGTTTTTT,CASSQDLRGGYTGELFF
TRBV9,TRBD1,few,TRBJ1-3,TGTGCCAGCAGCGTGGGGACAGGTAGAATCCATGGAAACACCATATATTTT,CASSVGTGRIHGNTIYF
TRBV5-1,TRBD2,.,TRBJ2-1,TGCGCCAGCAGCCTCGGGCAGGTTGCGGGGGGGACCGAGCAGTTCTTC,CASSLGQVAGGTEQFF